These 22 T cell receptor beta chains share one sample of origin, sequenced in a study of T cells in Graves' hyperthyroidism and ophthalmopathy. Amplification targeted TCR beta CDR3 regions from RNA transcripts. The HTBI primer set was used in a first-round RT-PCR of the TCR CDR3. TCRdb ran MiXCR on the multiplex PCR reads and lists one entry per CDR3 protein. The top ten clones hold approximately 25% of a sample with 380,000 or so distinct CDR3 sequences, approximately 14% of them seen once. Sequenced input: blood. The source is a woman aged 25-40 years with Graves' hyperthyroidism.

The chain's CDR3 is CASSWFFQNTGELFF. CDR3 nucleotide sequence: TGTGCCAGCAGTTGGTTCTTTCAGAACACCGGGGAGCTGTTTTTT. The chain links TRBV7-9 to TRBJ2-2; D is undetermined. CDR1 and CDR2 from the germline V gene are SEHNR and FQNEAQ (reference sequence). The CDR3 runs to 15 residues. Trimming took off 6 bases at V and 1 base at J, with 12 bases between the two ends.

Comments on this clonotype: This may stem from a read error, because a much larger clone lies one nucleotide away. The gene calls are TRBV2 and TRBJ2-1; D gene ambiguous. CDR3 length: 11 amino acids. Germline V gene sequence: CDR1 SNHLY, CDR2 FYNNEI. V was trimmed by 10 bases and J by 8 bases, leaving 12 bases between them. The CDR3 coding sequence is TGTGCCAACACGATGGGCTATGAGCAGTTCTTC. It encodes CANTMGYEQFF.

Many counts were recorded for this clonotype. The chain recombines TRBV20-1 with TRBJ2-1; D not certain. This CDR3 contains 10 residues. The germline gives CDR1 DFQATT, CDR2 SNEGSKA (reference sequence). Trimming took off 5 bases at V and 5 bases at J, with 4 bases between the two ends. The CDR3 spells CSAADNEQFF. The CDR3 DNA follows: TGCAGTGCTGCGGACAATGAGCAGTTCTTC.

The rearrangement joins TRBV7-2 to TRBJ1-5; D ambiguous. V dropped 5 bases and J dropped 5 bases, with 16 bases sitting between them. The CDR3 runs to 15 residues. Germline CDR1 and CDR2: SGHTA and FQGNSA. The CDR3 DNA follows: TGTGCCAGCAGCACCGGCCGAGGGTGGGATCAGCCCCAGCATTTT. This translates into CASSTGRGWDQPQHF. The whole variable domain, filled in from reference TRBV7-2 and TRBJ1-5, reads GAGVSQSPSNKVTEKGKDVELRCDPISGHTALYWYRQSLGQGLEFLIYFQGNSAPDKSGLPSDRFSAERTGGSVSTLTIQRTQQEDSAVYLCASSTGRGWDQPQHFGDGTRLSIL.

The chain couples TRBV11-2 to TRBJ2-3; unclear D gene. Trimming cost V 6 bases and J 2 bases, with 21 bases left between them. The germline V gene has CDR1 SGHAT and CDR2 FQNNGV. This CDR3 comprises 17 residues. The CDR3 DNA sequence: TGTGCCAGCAGGTCTCATATAACAGATATTTTCACAGATACGCAGTATTTT. This encodes CASRSHITDIFTDTQYF.

This clonotype was recorded at least ten times. J is TRBJ2-3 and V is TRBV3-1, with D possibly matching TRBD2 (6 bases). The CDR3 is 15 amino acids. V was trimmed by 2 bases and J by 4 bases, leaving 13 bases between them. CDR1 LGHDT and CDR2 YNNKEL come from the germline V gene (reference sequence). The CDR3 DNA reads as TGTGCCAGCAGCCAATACCAGCGGGTTTCAGATACGCAGTATTTT. This codes for CASSQYQRVSDTQYF.

This sequence joins TRBV7-6 and TRBJ1-3; perhaps TRBD1 as D (5 bases). Trimming took off 8 bases at V and 3 bases at J, with 8 bases between the two ends. The germline V gene has CDR1 SGHVS and CDR2 FNYEAQ. This CDR3 has 12 residues. As DNA, the CDR3 is TGTGCCAGCGGGGGAAGTGGAAACACCATATATTTT. Its protein is CASGGSGNTIYF.

In its sample, this clonotype was seen many times. The CDR3 region has the DNA TGTGCCAGCAGTTTTCTCGGACTAGCGGGAGGGCCGAATGAGCAGTTCTTC. This sequence encodes CASSFLGLAGGPNEQFF. V is TRBV12-3 or TRBV12-4 and J is TRBJ2-1, with 15 bases identical to TRBD2. The CDR3 runs to 17 residues. V shed 3 bases and J 7 bases; nucleotides not matched to a gene: 7.

This clonotype was observed a handful of times. A read error may account for a junction end that differs from germline. This rearrangement joins TRBV11-2 to TRBJ2-7; 11 bases align to TRBD2. This CDR3 has 15 amino acids. Germline V CDR1 and CDR2: SGHAT, FQNNGV. This chain's CDR3 is CASSPGTSGTYGQYF. The CDR3, as DNA: TGTGCCAGCAGCCCGGGGACTAGCGGCACCTACGGGCAGTACTTC.

This clonotype has ten or more counts. One end of the junction is discordant with germline, which a read error may explain. The chain employs TRBV2 and TRBJ2-3; no clear D gene. This CDR3 spans 12 amino acids. In germline, CDR1 is SNHLY, CDR2 FYNNEI. This CDR3 is CATSQDTDTQYF. The DNA of the CDR3 is TGTGCCACCAGTCAGGACACAGATACGCAGTATTTT.

The rearrangement links TRBV30 to TRBJ1-1; D remains unclear. V lost 4 bases and J 5 bases, leaving 11 bases between the germline ends. Germline loops: CDR1 GTSNPN, CDR2 SVGIG (reference sequence). CDR3 length: 12 residues. The CDR3 loop is CAWIVEGTEAFF. Written as DNA, the CDR3 is TGTGCCTGGATAGTAGAAGGGACTGAAGCTTTCTTT.

This clonotype was observed a few times. The rearrangement joins TRBV20-1 to TRBJ2-5; the match to TRBD2 covers 7 bases. Germline-derived CDR1 and CDR2 are DFQATT and SNEGSKA (reference sequence). V shed 3 bases and J 4 bases; nucleotides not matched to a gene: 8. The CDR3 is made up of 14 amino acids. The CDR3 DNA reads TGCAGTGCTAGGACGCGGGAGCAAAGAGAGACCCAGTACTTC. Amino acids: CSARTREQRETQYF.

This clonotype was observed many times. The V and J genes are TRBV6-1 and TRBJ2-7; possible D gene TRBD2, 7 bases. V gave up 4 bases and J gave up 0 bases, with 10 bases separating them. The CDR3 length is 14 residues. Germline CDR1 is MNHNS and CDR2 is SASEGT. CDR3 in amino acids: CASSAGGGSYEQYF. In nucleotides, the CDR3 is TGTGCCAGCAGTGCGGGGGGCGGCTCCTACGAGCAGTACTTC.

This clonotype was counted at least ten times. The rearrangement links TRBV14 to TRBJ2-7; no firm D call. Germline CDR1 reads SGHDN; CDR2 reads FVKESK. The V gene lost 1 base and the J gene lost 9 bases, with 16 bases spanning the gap. The CDR3 loop spans 14 amino acids. This chain's CDR3 is CASSQGAGLLGQYF. The CDR3 DNA sequence: TGTGCCAGCAGCCAAGGGGCAGGCCTCCTTGGGCAGTACTTC.

This clonotype was seen repeatedly, ten times or more. CDR3 loop: CASSLGTGNEQFF. The DNA of the CDR3 is TGTGCCAGCAGTTTAGGGACAGGAAATGAGCAGTTCTTC. The chain is built from TRBV6-1 and TRBJ2-1; TRBD1 agrees at 8 bases. V trimming: 5 bases; J trimming: 7 bases; junction bases outside the gene matches: 4. This CDR3 comprises 13 residues. Germline V lookup: CDR1 MNHNS, CDR2 SASEGT.

The gene calls are TRBV4-2 and TRBJ1-2; a possible D gene is TRBD1 (6 bases). Trimming took 0 bases from V and 8 from J, leaving 10 bases between them. CDR3 size: 13 residues. CDR1 LGHNA and CDR2 YNFKEQ come from the germline V gene. This CDR3 reads CASSQDLGQGYTF. In DNA form, the CDR3 reads TGTGCCAGCAGCCAAGATCTTGGACAGGGCTACACCTTC.

The V call is TRBV5-6, the J call TRBJ2-3, with 13 bases fitting TRBD2. J gave up 2 bases and V 1 base, and 7 bases lay outside the gene matches. CDR1 SGHDT and CDR2 YYEEEE come from the germline V gene. The length of the CDR3 is 18 residues. Written as DNA, the CDR3 is TGTGCCAGCAGCTTGCGATTGGGACTAGCGGGAATCACAGATACGCAGTATTTT. This sequence encodes CASSLRLGLAGITDTQYF.

The chain combines TRBV12-3 or TRBV12-4 with TRBJ1-2, with 8 bases aligning to TRBD1. J gave up 4 bases and V 5 bases, and 9 bases lay outside the gene matches. The CDR3 spans 15 residues. DNA for the CDR3: TGTGCCAGCAGTCTGTCAGGGGGCGTCGGCTATGGCTACACCTTC. Translating it yields CASSLSGGVGYGYTF.

CDR3 coding DNA: TGTGCCAGTAGCCCTGCTGGGGCCAACGTCCTGACTTTC. Its translation: CASSPAGANVLTF. J is TRBJ2-6 and V is TRBV19; D remains ambiguous. CDR1 and CDR2 (germline): LNHDA, SQIVND (reference sequence). The CDR3 runs 13 residues. V dropped 6 bases and J dropped 2 bases, with 5 bases sitting between them.

CDR3 coding DNA: TGTGCCAGCAGCCAGGAGGTCGGCGGAGTAGAAAGCACAGATACGCAGCATTTT. Translating gives CASSQEVGGVESTDTQHF. The J gene is TRBJ2-3, the V gene TRBV3-1; no firm D call. The DNA end lines up better with TRBJ1-5; the J call may be wrong. CDR3 length: 18 amino acids. Per germline, CDR1 LGHDT and CDR2 YNNKEL (reference sequence).

The chain links TRBV7-9 to TRBJ2-5; D is uncertain. The germline V gene has CDR1 SEHNR and CDR2 FQNEAQ (reference sequence). V was cut by 4 bases and J by 5 bases, with 8 bases left in between. This CDR3 is 12 amino acids long. CDR3 sequence (DNA): TGTGCCAGCAGCTCCTCGTGGGAGACCCAGTACTTC. Translated: CASSSSWETQYF.

This clonotype showed up many times. V and J are TRBV7-3 and TRBJ2-2, with unresolved D. Looked up from germline, CDR1 is SGHTA and CDR2 is FQGTGA. Trimming cost V 4 bases and J 7 bases, with 19 bases left between them. The length of the CDR3 is 16 residues. CDR3 nucleotides: TGTGCCAGCAGCTACGACTCCCGGCCGACCGGCGGGGAGCTGTTTTTT. This codes for CASSYDSRPTGGELFF.